The following is a TCR beta chain sequence with its context. Authors' data handling: Reference gene primers were amplified, and this amplification served to estimate nucleated cell counts. Data came from immunoSEQ multiplex PCR; TCRdb stores just in-frame clones and leaves some out. D and trimming come from the DNA, and the V and J calls and clone size come from that table. The sample has under 300,000 clones, roughly 84% seen once. The entry originates in a study of blood T cell repertoires in COVID-19. Study summary: Acute and convalescent COVID-19 specimens originated in the United States, Italy and Spain.

The V end was cut by 5 bases, the J end by 4 bases, with 17 bases between. This CDR3 has 15 residues. CDR1 and CDR2 (germline): SEHNR, FQNEAQ (reference sequence). The clonotype originates from a woman in her 40s who had recovered from COVID-19. The J gene is TRBJ1-2, the V gene TRBV7-9; tentative D call: TRBD1 (6 bases). What was sequenced was peripheral blood. The CDR3 DNA reads TGTGCCAGCAGCCGACGAGACAGGAGCGGCTATGGCTACACCTTC. Residues: CASSRRDRSGYGYTF.